The present T cell receptor beta chain was sequenced within a study of OX40 agonist ivuxolimab in advanced cancers. Background on the study: Aged roughly 20 to 79 with a mean of approximately 60 years, they were around 79% male. Study results and caveats: The CD4+ and CD8+ T cells in the blood had expanded clonally by week 6 at 0.1 to 3.0 mg/kg.

This CDR3 region has 15 residues. Per the germline V gene, CDR1 is LNHDA and CDR2 is SQIVND (reference sequence). Trimming removed 4 bases from V and 4 bases from J; junction bases left unmatched: 5. For this clone: The antigen remains undetermined.

Libraries were prepared by immunoSEQ multiplex PCR; TCRdb keeps only in-frame clonotypes and omits some of them. The sample carries about 110,000 clones, approximately 90% recorded once. Here the sequenced sample was CD4+ or CD8+ T cells sorted from blood, taken in a trial of the OX40 agonist ivuxolimab. This chain links TRBV19 with TRBJ2-5; 11 bases fit TRBD2. This clonotype originated in an adult with an advanced solid tumor such as melanoma, head and neck, liver or kidney cancer. CDR3 nucleotides: TGTGCCAGTAGTACGGGGGGGACTAGCGGAGAGACCCAGTACTTC. Residues: CASSTGGTSGETQYF.